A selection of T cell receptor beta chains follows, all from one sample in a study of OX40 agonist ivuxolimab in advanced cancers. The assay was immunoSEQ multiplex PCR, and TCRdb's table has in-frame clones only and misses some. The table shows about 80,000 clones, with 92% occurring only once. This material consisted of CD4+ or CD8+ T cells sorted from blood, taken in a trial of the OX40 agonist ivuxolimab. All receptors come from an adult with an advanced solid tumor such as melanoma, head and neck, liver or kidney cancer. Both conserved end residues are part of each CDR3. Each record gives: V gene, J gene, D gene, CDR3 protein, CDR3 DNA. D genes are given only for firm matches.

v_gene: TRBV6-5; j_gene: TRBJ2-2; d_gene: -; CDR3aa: CASTPSAYIGELFF; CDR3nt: TGTGCCAGCACCCCTTCGGCTTACATCGGGGAGCTGTTTTTT
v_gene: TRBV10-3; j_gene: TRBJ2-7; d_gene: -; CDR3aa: CAISADSTYEQYF; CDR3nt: TGTGCCATCAGTGCGGACAGCACCTACGAGCAGTACTTC
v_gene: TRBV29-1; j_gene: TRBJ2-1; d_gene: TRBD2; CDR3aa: CSVEDMGLAGGPSYNEQFF; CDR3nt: TGCAGCGTTGAAGATATGGGACTAGCGGGGGGCCCCTCCTACAATGAGCAGTTCTTC
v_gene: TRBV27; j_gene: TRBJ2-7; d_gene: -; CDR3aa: CASSYAGASYEQYF; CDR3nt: TGTGCCAGCAGTTATGCAGGGGCCAGCTACGAGCAGTACTTC
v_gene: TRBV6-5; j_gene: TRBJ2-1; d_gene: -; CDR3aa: CASRIGLSSYNEQFF; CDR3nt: TGTGCCAGCAGGATTGGGCTTAGCTCCTACAATGAGCAGTTCTTC
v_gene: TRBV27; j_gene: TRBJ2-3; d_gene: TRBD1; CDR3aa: CASSFRGFITDTQYF; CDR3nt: TGTGCCAGCAGCTTCAGGGGGTTCATCACAGATACGCAGTATTTT
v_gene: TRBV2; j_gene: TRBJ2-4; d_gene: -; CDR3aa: CASSEFVISAKNIQYF; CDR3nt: TGTGCCAGCAGTGAATTTGTAATTAGTGCCAAAAACATTCAGTACTTC
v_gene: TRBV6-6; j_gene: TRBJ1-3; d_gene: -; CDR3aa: CASSTGTGNTIYF; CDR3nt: TGTGCCAGCAGTACAGGGACAGGAAACACCATATATTTT
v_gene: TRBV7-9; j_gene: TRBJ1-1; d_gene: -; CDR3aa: CASSLLTEAFF; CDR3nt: TGTGCCAGCAGTCTATTGACTGAAGCTTTCTTT
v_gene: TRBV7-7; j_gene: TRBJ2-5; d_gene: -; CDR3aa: CASSYDRWETQYF; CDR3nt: TGTGCTAGCAGCTACGACCGGTGGGAGACCCAGTACTTC
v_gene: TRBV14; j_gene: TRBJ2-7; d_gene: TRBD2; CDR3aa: CASSQPPGLAGVTLPYEQYF; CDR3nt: TGTGCCAGCAGCCAACCTCCGGGACTAGCGGGGGTTACGCTCCCCTACGAGCAGTACTTC